The clone carrying this T cell receptor (beta chain) has ten or more counts. Its antigen is undetermined. The sample originates from a study of Graves' ophthalmopathy and Graves' hyperthyroidism. Notes on the study in general: Blood contained most expanded thyroid clonotypes exceeding 0.001 frequency.

The CDR3 spans 16 residues. CDR1 MDHEN and CDR2 SYDVKM come from the germline V gene. V was clipped by 5 bases and J by 9 bases; unmatched bases: 17. Cases classed as stable hyperthyroidism had no ophthalmopathy within 18 months of follow-up. Hyperthyroidism patients had new diagnoses, durations under 2 months, and ages of 18 to 65. Researchers took RNA transcripts and amplified TCR beta CDR3 regions from them. An initial RT-PCR round employing HTBI primers preceded a second-round multiplex PCR. MiXCR, run by TCRdb on the multiplex PCR reads, gives a single entry per CDR3 protein. The data contain hundreds of thousands of distinct CDR3 sequences, 20% to 25% of them singletons.

The chain links TRBV28 to TRBJ2-7, with 9 bases identical to TRBD1. The clonotype comes from a young woman with stable Graves' hyperthyroidism. Some clones in this sample may be carry-over from other donors' samples. The sample consisted of peripheral blood. In DNA, the CDR3 is TGTGCCAGCAGTCCTACCGGGACAGGGCCTCTGGGTGGGCAGTACTTC. This gives the protein CASSPTGTGPLGGQYF.